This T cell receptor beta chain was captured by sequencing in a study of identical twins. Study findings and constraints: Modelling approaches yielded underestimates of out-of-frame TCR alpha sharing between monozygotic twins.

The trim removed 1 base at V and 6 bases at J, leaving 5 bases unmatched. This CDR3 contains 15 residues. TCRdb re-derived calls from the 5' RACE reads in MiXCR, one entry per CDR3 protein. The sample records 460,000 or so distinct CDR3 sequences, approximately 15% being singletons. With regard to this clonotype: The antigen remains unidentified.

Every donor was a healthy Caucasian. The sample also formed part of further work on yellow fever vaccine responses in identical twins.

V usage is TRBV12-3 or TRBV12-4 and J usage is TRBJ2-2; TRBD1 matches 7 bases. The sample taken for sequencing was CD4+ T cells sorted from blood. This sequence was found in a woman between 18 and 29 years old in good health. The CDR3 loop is CASSLGPQGSGELFF. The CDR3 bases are TGTGCCAGCAGTTTAGGACCACAGGGGTCCGGGGAGCTGTTTTTT.